These T cell receptor beta chains were read from a single sample in a study of blood T cell repertoires in COVID-19. Sequencing used immunoSEQ multiplex PCR; TCRdb keeps in-frame clones, though not all of them. The sample contains 55,000 to 65,000 clones, 75% to 95% of which appear only once. Source material: peripheral blood. The origin of the receptors is an elderly woman with active COVID-19. CDR3s include the opening cysteine and the closing phenylalanine or tryptophan. Each record gives: clone size, D gene, J gene, V gene, CDR3 protein, CDR3 DNA. A D gene is named only where the DNA matches it firmly. A row's size may be missing; if present it is once, few, many or a size class.

once,TRBD2,TRBJ2-7,TRBV29-1,CSVGPLAGGYEQYF,TGCAGCGTTGGGCCCCTAGCGGGGGGATACGAGCAGTACTTC
NA,TRBD2,TRBJ2-7,TRBV3-1/TRBV3-2,CASSQARSGSKGQRQYF,TGTGCCAGCAGCCAAGCCCGTAGCGGGAGTAAAGGCCAAAGGCAGTACTTC
NA,NA,TRBJ2-7,TRBV5-6,CASSLYSYEQYF,TGTGCCAGCAGCTTGTACTCCTACGAGCAGTACTTC
NA,TRBD2,TRBJ2-1,TRBV4-1,CASSQDGLAGPNEQFF,TGCGCCAGCAGCCAAGATGGACTAGCGGGACCAAATGAGCAGTTCTTC
NA,NA,TRBJ1-2,TRBV18,CASSPGSEPYGYTF,TGTGCCAGCTCACCAGGCAGCGAACCCTATGGCTACACCTTC
NA,TRBD1,TRBJ1-2,TRBV3-1/TRBV3-2,CASSPGQGGGYTF,TGTGCCAGCAGCCCCGGACAGGGCGGTGGCTACACCTTC
NA,TRBD1,TRBJ1-2,TRBV28,CASSFATGLNYGYTF,TGTGCCAGCAGTTTTGCGACAGGGTTAAACTATGGCTACACCTTC
once,TRBD1,TRBJ2-4,TRBV19,CASSPWTGAGKNIQYF,TGTGCCAGTAGTCCGTGGACAGGGGCTGGCAAAAACATTCAGTACTTC
NA,TRBD2,TRBJ2-7,TRBV5-4,CASSLELAGGHEQYF,TGTGCCAGCAGCTTGGAACTAGCGGGAGGCCACGAGCAGTACTTC
few,NA,TRBJ2-2,TRBV7-2,CASSRDRIYANTGELFF,TGTGCCAGCAGCCGCGACAGGATATACGCGAACACCGGGGAGCTGTTTTTT
NA,NA,TRBJ1-4,TRBV10-3,CAISDSGGGGNEKLFF,TGTGCCATCAGTGACAGCGGAGGGGGGGGAAATGAAAAACTGTTTTTT
few,TRBD2,TRBJ2-5,TRBV5-1,CASSSGGRIQETQYF,TGCGCCAGCAGCTCGGGGGGACGGATCCAAGAGACCCAGTACTTC
NA,TRBD1,TRBJ1-6,TRBV5-1,CASSIGTENSPLHF,TGCGCCAGCAGCATAGGGACAGAAAATTCACCCCTCCACTTT
NA,NA,TRBJ2-2,TRBV4-1,CASSQETATGELFF,TGCGCCAGCAGCCAGGAAACAGCCACCGGGGAGCTGTTTTTT
once,TRBD2,TRBJ2-7,TRBV28,CATLSGSSYEQYF,TGTGCCACCTTGAGCGGGAGCTCCTACGAGCAGTACTTC
NA,NA,TRBJ2-3,TRBV5-4,CASSLGTVSTDTQYF,TGTGCCAGCAGCTTGGGGACAGTTAGCACAGATACGCAGTATTTT
NA,NA,TRBJ2-6,TRBV3-1/TRBV3-2,CASLGSSWDSNSGANVLTF,TGTGCCAGCCTTGGCTCTTCGTGGGACTCAAACTCTGGGGCCAACGTCCTGACTTTC
once,NA,TRBJ1-5,TRBV7-2,CASSLARQVGNQPQHF,TGTGCCAGCAGCTTAGCTCGACAGGTGGGCAATCAGCCCCAGCATTTT
NA,NA,TRBJ2-5,TRBV2,CASSQTGYGTQYF,TGTGCCAGCAGTCAAACGGGGTATGGGACCCAGTACTTC
NA,NA,TRBJ2-2,TRBV18,CASSPTGEANTGELFF,TGTGCCAGCTCACCGACGGGGGAGGCGAACACCGGGGAGCTGTTTTTT
NA,TRBD2,TRBJ2-2,TRBV7-2,CASSPRAGGYTGELFF,TGTGCCAGCAGCCCCCGAGCGGGAGGATACACCGGGGAGCTGTTTTTT
NA,NA,TRBJ1-6,TRBV12-3/TRBV12-4,CASSPSVNSPLHF,TGTGCCAGCAGCCCTAGTGTCAATTCACCCCTCCACTTT
NA,NA,TRBJ2-5,TRBV6-5,CASRKGTRAETQYF,TGTGCCAGCAGGAAGGGGACACGCGCGGAGACCCAGTACTTC
NA,NA,TRBJ2-1,TRBV21-1,CASSPRTRPYRWFF,TGTGCCAGCAGCCCCCGGACTAGACCTTATCGTTGGTTCTTC
NA,TRBD2,TRBJ2-2,TRBV3-1/TRBV3-2,CASSQERLAARGAGELFF,TGTGCCAGCAGCCAAGAACGGTTAGCGGCTCGGGGGGCCGGGGAGCTGTTTTTT
NA,TRBD1,TRBJ2-1,TRBV5-6,CASSSLGTGAVDEQFF,TGTGCCAGCAGCTCCCTCGGGACAGGGGCTGTAGATGAGCAGTTCTTC
NA,TRBD1,TRBJ2-3,TRBV12-3/TRBV12-4,CAISGTGGDTQYF,TGTGCCATCTCCGGGACAGGGGGGGATACGCAGTATTTT
NA,NA,TRBJ2-1,TRBV9,CASSVTGEYNEQFF,TGTGCCAGCAGCGTCACGGGGGAGTACAATGAGCAGTTCTTC
NA,NA,TRBJ1-2,TRBV28,CASSKGGLEDYGYTF,TGTGCCAGCAGCAAAGGAGGGCTGGAGGACTATGGCTACACCTTC
once,TRBD1,TRBJ2-2,TRBV7-2,CASNQQGAQTGELFF,TGTGCCAGCAACCAACAGGGGGCGCAGACCGGGGAGCTGTTTTTT
NA,NA,TRBJ2-7,TRBV28,CASRRTDNSYEQYF,TGTGCCAGCAGACGCACGGACAACTCCTACGAGCAGTACTTC
NA,NA,TRBJ1-3,TRBV28,CASVDSRSGNTIYF,TGTGCCAGCGTCGACAGTCGCTCTGGAAACACCATATATTTT
NA,NA,TRBJ2-3,TRBV6-5,CASSPGVLTDTQYF,TGTGCCAGCAGTCCGGGGGTATTAACAGATACGCAGTATTTT
once,TRBD2,TRBJ2-1,TRBV19,CASSIRTRDEQFF,TGTGCCAGTAGTATTAGGACTAGGGATGAGCAGTTCTTC
NA,TRBD1,TRBJ2-2,TRBV5-1,CASSFRDRPTGELFF,TGCGCCAGCAGCTTCCGGGACAGGCCCACCGGGGAGCTGTTTTTT
NA,NA,TRBJ1-1,TRBV3-1/TRBV3-2,CASSSHGETEAFF,TGTGCCAGCAGCTCACACGGGGAAACTGAAGCTTTCTTT